Below, 16 T cell receptor beta chains from the same sample are listed, as sequenced in a study of blood T cell repertoires in COVID-19. Data came from immunoSEQ multiplex PCR; TCRdb stores just in-frame clones and leaves some out. The table records about 150,000 clones, roughly 89% of them present only once. Input material: peripheral blood. The receptors were gathered from a woman between 45 and 65 years old with acute or convalescent COVID-19.

The CDR3 spells CASSLYTPPQGLGYTF. The CDR3 DNA is TGTGCCAGCAGCTTGTATACCCCCCCCCAGGGGTTGGGCTACACCTTC. The chain joins TRBV5-6 to TRBJ1-2, with D possibly being TRBD1 (6 bases). V was trimmed by 1 base and J by 8 bases, leaving 21 bases between them. This CDR3 contains 16 residues. CDR1 is SGHDT, CDR2 YYEEEE, per germline.

The chain couples TRBV7-2 to TRBJ2-5; TRBD2 matches at 8 bases. CDR1 is SGHTA, CDR2 FQGNSA, per germline. J was trimmed by 1 base and V by 3 bases; bases with no gene match: 4. The CDR3 has 15 amino acids. The DNA of the CDR3 is TGTGCCAGCAGCTTGTCTAGCGGGTTCCAAGAGACCCAGTACTTC. Amino acid sequence: CASSLSSGFQETQYF.

CDR3 amino acids: CASTPTRFGEQYF. CDR3 bases: TGTGCCAGCACCCCGACTAGATTCGGCGAGCAGTACTTC. The chain recombines TRBV6-5 with TRBJ2-7, with a possible D match to TRBD2 (6 bases). The CDR3 contains 13 residues. V lost 7 bases, J lost 6 bases, and 16 bases lay in between. Germline CDR1 and CDR2: MNHEY and SVGAGI.

Worth noting for this clone: Other DNA sequences in the same sample also yield this CDR3. V gene TRBV11-3 combines with J gene TRBJ2-3, with D maybe TRBD1 (6 bases). The CDR3 is 12 amino acids. CDR1 SGHNT and CDR2 YENEEA come from the germline V gene. The V gene lost 5 bases and the J gene lost 3 bases, with 6 bases spanning the gap. CDR3 loop: CASSTGTDTQYF. The DNA of the CDR3 is TGTGCCAGCAGCACAGGGACAGATACGCAGTATTTT. The full variable domain, rest sourced from reference TRBV11-3 and TRBJ2-3, is EAGVVQSPRYKIIEKKQPVAFWCNPISGHNTLYWYLQNLGQGPELLIRYENEEAVDDSQLPKDRFSAERLKGVDSTLKIQPAELGDSAVYLCASSTGTDTQYFGPGTRLTVL.

The chain employs TRBV19 and TRBJ1-2; TRBD1 matches 9 bases. Germline CDR1 LNHDA, CDR2 SQIVND (reference sequence). Unmatched junction bases numbered 6, after V lost 7 bases and J lost 3 bases. The CDR3 length is 14 residues. The CDR3 nucleotides are TGTGCCAGTACCCTGGACAGGGGCGACTATGGCTACACCTTC. Amino acid sequence: CASTLDRGDYGYTF.

The rearrangement links TRBV30 to TRBJ1-3; weak D call: TRBD1 (6 bases). Trimming pared 3 bases from V and 0 bases from J, leaving 9 bases between. In germline, CDR1 is GTSNPN, CDR2 SVGIG (reference sequence). CDR3 length: 14 residues. The CDR3 spells CAWSETGSGNTIYF. Here the CDR3 DNA reads TGTGCCTGGAGCGAGACAGGCTCTGGAAACACCATATATTTT.

The rearrangement joins TRBV7-3 to TRBJ2-5; D may be TRBD2 (6 bases). V lost 4 bases to trimming and J lost 4 bases, with 10 bases between them. The CDR3 loop spans 13 amino acids. Germline CDR1 reads SGHTA; CDR2 reads FQGTGA. This chain's CDR3 is CASSSLGRETQYF. The CDR3, as DNA: TGTGCCAGCAGCTCCCTCGGGAGAGAGACCCAGTACTTC.

The V gene is TRBV5-4, the J gene TRBJ2-7, with 10 bases aligning to TRBD2. V shed 0 bases and J 4 bases; nucleotides not matched to a gene: 7. Germline CDR1 is SGHNT and CDR2 is YYREEE (reference sequence). This CDR3 contains 16 residues. The CDR3 reads CASSLGSAGGLYEQYF. The CDR3 DNA follows: TGTGCCAGCAGCTTGGGGTCAGCGGGGGGGCTATACGAGCAGTACTTC. Looking up the rest from reference TRBV5-4 and TRBJ2-7 gives the full variable domain: ETGVTQSPTHLIKTRGQQVTLRCSSQSGHNTVSWYQQALGQGPQFIFQYYREEENGRGNFPPRFSGLQFPNYSSELNVNALELDDSALYLCASSLGSAGGLYEQYFGPGTRLTVT.

CDR3 protein: CATSDPTGDGQETQYF. As DNA, the CDR3 is TGTGCCACCAGTGACCCGACAGGGGATGGGCAAGAGACCCAGTACTTC. The chain links TRBV24-1 to TRBJ2-5; 8 bases align to TRBD1. The CDR3 consists of 16 residues. Unmatched junction bases numbered 8, after V lost 4 bases and J lost 2 bases. Germline loops: CDR1 KGHDR, CDR2 SFDVKD.

V gene TRBV10-3 combines with J gene TRBJ2-1; D uncertain. Germline CDR1 and CDR2: ENHRY and SYGVKD. Trimming took 0 bases from V and 0 from J, leaving 3 bases between them. The CDR3 is 14 amino acids. The CDR3 bases are TGTGCCATCAGTGAGTCTAGCTCCTACAATGAGCAGTTCTTC. Encoded protein: CAISESSSYNEQFF.

The rearrangement links TRBV7-2 to TRBJ2-1; D unresolved. The V gene's germline CDR1 is SGHTA and CDR2 FQGNSA. The length of the CDR3 is 12 residues. Between the trimmed V and J ends, which lost 4 bases and 3 bases, there was a span of 4 bases. CDR3 amino acids: CASSYSYNEQFF. CDR3 DNA: TGTGCCAGCAGCTATAGCTACAATGAGCAGTTCTTC.

The CDR3 protein is CASSFEEQFF. The CDR3 nucleotides are TGCGCCAGCAGCTTCGAGGAGCAGTTCTTC. V usage is TRBV5-1 and J usage is TRBJ2-1; unclear D gene. Germline V CDR1 and CDR2: SGHRS, YFSETQ. The CDR3 covers 10 residues. Trimming pared 2 bases from V and 10 bases from J, leaving 4 bases between.

The chain employs TRBV6-1 and TRBJ2-1; D may be TRBD1 (7 bases). Germline loops: CDR1 MNHNS, CDR2 SASEGT. V gave up 4 bases and J gave up 4 bases, with 17 bases separating them. The CDR3 is 16 residues long. This chain's CDR3 is CASSVRGQNPYNEQFF. Here the CDR3 DNA reads TGTGCCAGCAGTGTGCGGGGACAGAACCCTTACAATGAGCAGTTCTTC.

This chain connects TRBV7-3 to TRBJ1-6; TRBD1 is a possible D gene (5 bases). Trimming took off 1 base at V and 7 bases at J, with 23 bases between the two ends. The V gene's germline CDR1 is SGHTA and CDR2 FQGTGA. CDR3 length equals 19 residues. The CDR3 DNA reads as TGTGCCAGCAGCTTAAAGGGCTTAGGACCGGGACTGCTCAATTCACCCCTCCACTTT. This sequence encodes CASSLKGLGPGLLNSPLHF.

The rearrangement joins TRBV29-1 to TRBJ1-5; 8 bases match TRBD1. V gave up 7 bases and J gave up 6 bases; unmatched junction bases: 8. CDR3 length equals 13 residues. Germline V CDR1 and CDR2: SQVTM, ANQGSEA. CDR3 region: CSAGTGGGQPQHF. CDR3 bases: TGCAGCGCCGGAACAGGGGGGGGTCAGCCCCAGCATTTT. Drawing the rest from reference TRBV29-1 and TRBJ1-5, the complete variable domain is SAVISQKPSRDICQRGTSLTIQCQVDSQVTMMFWYRQQPGQSLTLIATANQGSEATYESGFVIDKFPISRPNLTFSTLTVSNMSPEDSSIYLCSAGTGGGQPQHFGDGTRLSIL.

The V call is TRBV18, the J call TRBJ1-5, with 8 bases identical to TRBD1. CDR1 and CDR2 (germline): KGHSH, LQKENI. This CDR3 has 16 amino acids. Losses at the gene ends were 0 bases for V and 4 bases for J; bases not matched to a gene: 5. The chain's CDR3 is CASSPPENRGNQPQHF. CDR3 bases: TGTGCCAGCTCACCACCGGAGAACAGGGGGAATCAGCCCCAGCATTTT.